This entry features one T cell receptor (beta chain) sequence. Assignments of participants to cohorts depended upon their own reported clinical history. The CDR3 spans 17 residues. The germline CDR1 and CDR2 sequences are MDHEN and SYDVKM. V was trimmed by 3 bases and J by 1 base, leaving 18 bases between them. Data came from immunoSEQ multiplex PCR; TCRdb stores just in-frame clones and leaves some out. The table shows fewer than 350,000 clones, with roughly 91% occurring only once. The sample originates from a study of blood T cell repertoires in COVID-19. The chain is built from TRBV28 and TRBJ1-2; a possible D gene is TRBD1 (5 bases). Sequenced material: PBMCs or T cells enriched from blood (not recorded which). The TCR sequence derives from a woman aged 55-75 years in a cohort exposed to, infected with or recovered from COVID-19 (not recorded which). In DNA form, the CDR3 reads TGTGCCAGCAGTTTTTCCTGGAGTGGGGCGAATAACTATGGCTACACCTTC. This sequence encodes CASSFSWSGANNYGYTF.